This TCR beta chain was identified in a study of T cells in narcolepsy. The table came from immunoSEQ multiplex PCR; TCRdb's copy has only in-frame clones and leaves some out. This sample has about 40,000 clones, with 88% found just once. CDR3 length equals 15 residues. This TCR was recovered from a human donor with narcolepsy. This chain connects TRBV12-1 to TRBJ1-2. TRBV12-1 is marked as a pseudogene. Specimen: CD45RA- memory CD4+ T cells from PBMCs. This chain's CDR3 is CASSLVWSATGGYTF. The CDR3 DNA follows: TGTGCCAGCAGCCTTGTTTGGTCAGCCACGGGGGGCTACACCTTC.